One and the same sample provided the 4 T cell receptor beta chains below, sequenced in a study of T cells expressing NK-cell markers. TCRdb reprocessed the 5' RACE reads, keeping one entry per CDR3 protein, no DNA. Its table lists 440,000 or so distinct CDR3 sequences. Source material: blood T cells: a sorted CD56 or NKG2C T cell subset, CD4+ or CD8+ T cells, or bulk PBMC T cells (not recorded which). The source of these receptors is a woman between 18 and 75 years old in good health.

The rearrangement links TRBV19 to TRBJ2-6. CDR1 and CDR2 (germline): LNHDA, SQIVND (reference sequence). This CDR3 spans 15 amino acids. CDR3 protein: CASSILPSGANVLTF. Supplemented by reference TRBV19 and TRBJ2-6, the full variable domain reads DGGITQSPKYLFRKEGQNVTLSCEQNLNHDAMYWYRQDPGQGLRLIYYSQIVNDFQKGDIAEGYSVSREKKESFPLTVTSAQKNPTAFYLCASSILPSGANVLTFGAGSRLTVL.

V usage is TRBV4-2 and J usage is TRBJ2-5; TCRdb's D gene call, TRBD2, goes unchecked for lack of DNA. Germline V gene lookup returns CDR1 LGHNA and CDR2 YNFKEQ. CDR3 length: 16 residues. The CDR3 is CASSHGGTSGEETQYF.

The CDR3 here is CASSLTDSGDTQYF. This chain joins TRBV7-3 and TRBJ2-3. This CDR3 region has 14 residues. CDR1 SGHTA and CDR2 FQGTGA come from the germline V gene.

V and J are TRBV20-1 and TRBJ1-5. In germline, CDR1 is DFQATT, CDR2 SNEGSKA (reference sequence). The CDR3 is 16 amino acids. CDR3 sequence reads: CSARETEWISNQPQHF.